This T cell receptor (beta chain) was documented in a study of blood T cell repertoires in COVID-19. Measured with immunoSEQ multiplex PCR; TCRdb has only the in-frame clones, and not every one. The repertoire has about 250,000 clones, roughly 85% of them found once; the top ten carry 3% to 3.5%. The V end was cut by 0 bases, the J end by 4 bases, with 9 bases between. The CDR3 is 14 residues long. CDR1 is SGHNT, CDR2 YYREEE, per germline (reference sequence). Input material: peripheral blood. The chain joins TRBV5-4 to TRBJ2-3; D not certain. The TCR sequence derives from a man aged 18 to 35 with active or convalescent COVID-19. The CDR3 region has the DNA TGTGCCAGCAGCTTGGGCAGTACGCCAGATACGCAGTATTTT. Encoded protein: CASSLGSTPDTQYF.